The clone carrying this TCR beta chain was seen a handful of times. Trimming took 2 bases from V and 6 from J; bases not matched to a gene: 7. The V gene's germline CDR1 is MNHEY and CDR2 SVGEGT. This CDR3 is built from 15 residues. In the authors' methods: For nucleated cells, counts were estimated from reference gene primer amplification. Produced via immunoSEQ multiplex PCR; TCRdb's table is partial and in-frame only. D and trimming were read from the DNA, whereas the V and J calls and clone size are those reported in that table. The table has some 140,000 clones, 79% seen once; the top ten hold around 3.3%. The data originate from a study of blood T cell repertoires in COVID-19. About the research overall: Collection of acute and convalescent COVID-19 samples took place in the United States, Italy and Spain. T cells, B-cell-depleted T cells, or PBMCs supplied cDNA or gDNA.

What was sequenced was peripheral blood. The sequence was obtained from a man aged 55-75 years with acute or convalescent COVID-19. The chain has TRBV6-2 or TRBV6-3 and TRBJ2-4; 7 bases are shared with TRBD2. The DNA of the CDR3 is TGTGCCAGCAGTTACGTAGGGAGGGCCGGAAACATTCAGTACTTC. Its translation is CASSYVGRAGNIQYF.